This TCR beta chain originates from a study of CD8 T cells in ankylosing spondylitis. Study-wide results and limits: Reportedly, matched ankylosing spondylitis synovial fluid was significantly enriched for disease-linked clones.

Via MiXCR, TCRdb re-called the 5' RACE reads, giving one row per CDR3 protein. This sample yields tens of thousands of distinct CDR3 sequences, of which approximately 15% are seen a single time; 35% to 50% belongs to the top ten. This clonotype has more than one count but fewer than ten. What it binds is unknown. Germline lookup yields CDR1 MDHEN and CDR2 SYDVKM. V shed 3 bases and J 14 bases; nucleotides not matched to a gene: 15. CDR3 length: 15 amino acids. What was sequenced was blood. V is TRBV28 and J is TRBJ2-1; 8 bases fit TRBD2. The TCR sequence derives from a male donor with ankylosing spondylitis or in good health (not recorded which). CDR3 protein: CASSFKRPVSGEEFF. The CDR3 region has the DNA TGTGCCAGCAGTTTCAAAAGGCCTGTTAGCGGGGAGGAGTTCTTC.